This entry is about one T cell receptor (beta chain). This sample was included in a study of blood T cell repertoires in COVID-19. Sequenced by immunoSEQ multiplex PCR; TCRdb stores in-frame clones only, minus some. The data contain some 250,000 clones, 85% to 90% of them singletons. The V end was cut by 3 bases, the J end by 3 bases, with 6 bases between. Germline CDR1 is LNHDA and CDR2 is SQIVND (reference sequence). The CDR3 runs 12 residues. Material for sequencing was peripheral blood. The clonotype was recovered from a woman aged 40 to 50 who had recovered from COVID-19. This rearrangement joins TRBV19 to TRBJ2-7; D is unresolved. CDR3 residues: CASSIGSYEQYF. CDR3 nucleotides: TGTGCCAGTAGTATTGGCAGCTACGAGCAGTACTTC.